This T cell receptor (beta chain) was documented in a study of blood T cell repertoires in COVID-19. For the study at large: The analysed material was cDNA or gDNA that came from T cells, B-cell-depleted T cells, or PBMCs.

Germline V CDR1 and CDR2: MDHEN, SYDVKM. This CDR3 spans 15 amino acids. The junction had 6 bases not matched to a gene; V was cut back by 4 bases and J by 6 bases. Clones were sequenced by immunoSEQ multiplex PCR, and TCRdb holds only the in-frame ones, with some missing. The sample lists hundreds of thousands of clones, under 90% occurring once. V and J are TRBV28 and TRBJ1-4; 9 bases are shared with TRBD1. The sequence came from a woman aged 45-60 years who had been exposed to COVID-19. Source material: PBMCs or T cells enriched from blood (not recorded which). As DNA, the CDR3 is TGTGCCAGCAGTTCCCTGACAGGGGGTTATGAAAAACTGTTTTTT. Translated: CASSSLTGGYEKLFF.